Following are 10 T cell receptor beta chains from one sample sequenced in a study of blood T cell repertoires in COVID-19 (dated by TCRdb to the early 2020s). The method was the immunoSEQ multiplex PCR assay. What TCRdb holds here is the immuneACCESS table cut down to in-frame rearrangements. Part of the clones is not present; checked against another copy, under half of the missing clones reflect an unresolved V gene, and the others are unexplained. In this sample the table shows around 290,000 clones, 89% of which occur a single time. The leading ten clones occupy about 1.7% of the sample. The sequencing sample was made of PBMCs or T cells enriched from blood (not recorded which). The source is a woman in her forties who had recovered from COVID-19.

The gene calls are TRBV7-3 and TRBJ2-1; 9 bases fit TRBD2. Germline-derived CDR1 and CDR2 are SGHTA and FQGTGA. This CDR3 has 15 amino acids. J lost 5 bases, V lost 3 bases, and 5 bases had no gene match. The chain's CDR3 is CASSFSGSGDNEQFF. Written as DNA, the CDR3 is TGTGCCAGCAGCTTTAGCGGGAGCGGCGACAATGAGCAGTTCTTC.

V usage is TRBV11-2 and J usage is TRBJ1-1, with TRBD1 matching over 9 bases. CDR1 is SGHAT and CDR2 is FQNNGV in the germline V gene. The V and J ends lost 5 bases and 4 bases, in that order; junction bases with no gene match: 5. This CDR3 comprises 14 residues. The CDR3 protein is CASSVQGALTEAFF. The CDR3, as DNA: TGTGCCAGCAGCGTACAGGGGGCTCTCACTGAAGCTTTCTTT. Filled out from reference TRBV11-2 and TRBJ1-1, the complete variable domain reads EAGVAQSPRYKIIEKRQSVAFWCNPISGHATLYWYQQILGQGPKLLIQFQNNGVVDDSQLPKDRFSAERLKGVDSTLKIQPAKLEDSAVYLCASSVQGALTEAFFGQGTRLTVV.

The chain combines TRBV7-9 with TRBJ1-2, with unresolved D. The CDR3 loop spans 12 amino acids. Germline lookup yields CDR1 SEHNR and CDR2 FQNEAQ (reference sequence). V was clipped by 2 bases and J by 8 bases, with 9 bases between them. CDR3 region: CASSLIAGGYTF. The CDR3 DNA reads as TGTGCCAGCAGCTTAATTGCGGGCGGCTACACCTTC.

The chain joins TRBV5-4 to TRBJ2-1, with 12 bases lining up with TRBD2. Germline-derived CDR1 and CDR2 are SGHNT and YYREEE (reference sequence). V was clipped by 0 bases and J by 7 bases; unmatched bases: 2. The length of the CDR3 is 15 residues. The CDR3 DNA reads TGTGCCAGCAGCTTGGGGCTAGCGGGAGGGAATGAGCAGTTCTTC. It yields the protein CASSLGLAGGNEQFF.

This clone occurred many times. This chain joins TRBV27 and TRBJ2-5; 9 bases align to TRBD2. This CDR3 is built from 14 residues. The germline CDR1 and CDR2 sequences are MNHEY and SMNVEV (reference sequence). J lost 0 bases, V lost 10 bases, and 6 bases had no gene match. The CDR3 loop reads CATPTSGYQETQYF. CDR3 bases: TGTGCCACCCCGACTAGCGGTTACCAAGAGACCCAGTACTTC.

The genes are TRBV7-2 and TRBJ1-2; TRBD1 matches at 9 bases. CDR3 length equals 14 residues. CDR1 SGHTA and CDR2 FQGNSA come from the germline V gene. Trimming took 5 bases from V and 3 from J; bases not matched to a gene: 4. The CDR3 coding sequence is TGTGCCAGCAGCCCCGGACAGGGGTACTATGGCTACACCTTC. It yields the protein CASSPGQGYYGYTF. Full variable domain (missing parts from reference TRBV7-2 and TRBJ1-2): GAGVSQSPSNKVTEKGKDVELRCDPISGHTALYWYRQSLGQGLEFLIYFQGNSAPDKSGLPSDRFSAERTGGSVSTLTIQRTQQEDSAVYLCASSPGQGYYGYTFGSGTRLTVV.

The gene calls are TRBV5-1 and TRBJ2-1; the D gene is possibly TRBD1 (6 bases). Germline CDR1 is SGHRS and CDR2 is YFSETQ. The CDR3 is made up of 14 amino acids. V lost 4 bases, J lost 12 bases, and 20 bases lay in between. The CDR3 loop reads CASSLDTGQGGQFF. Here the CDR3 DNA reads TGCGCCAGCAGCCTAGATACCGGACAAGGGGGGCAGTTCTTC.

DNA of the CDR3: TGTGCCATCAGTGAGGGAGGGACAGGGGCAAAACTGTTTTTT. This encodes CAISEGGTGAKLFF. The V gene is TRBV10-3, the J gene TRBJ1-4, with 10 bases that match TRBD1. This CDR3 has 14 residues. V was clipped by 2 bases and J by 10 bases; unmatched bases: 4. Germline CDR1 ENHRY, CDR2 SYGVKD.

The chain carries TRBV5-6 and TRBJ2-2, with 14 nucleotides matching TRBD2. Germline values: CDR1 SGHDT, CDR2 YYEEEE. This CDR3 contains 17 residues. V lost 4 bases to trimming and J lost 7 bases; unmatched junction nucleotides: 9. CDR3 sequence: CASSPTSGGAEVGELFF. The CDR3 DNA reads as TGTGCCAGCAGCCCGACTAGCGGGGGGGCCGAGGTCGGGGAGCTGTTTTTT.

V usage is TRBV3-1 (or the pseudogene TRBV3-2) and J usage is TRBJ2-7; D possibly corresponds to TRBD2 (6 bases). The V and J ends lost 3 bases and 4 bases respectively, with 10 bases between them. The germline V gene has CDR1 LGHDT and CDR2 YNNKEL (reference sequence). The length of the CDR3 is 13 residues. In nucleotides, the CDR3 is TGTGCCAGCAGCCACGGACGGGGGTACGAGCAGTACTTC. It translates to CASSHGRGYEQYF.